These 17 T cell receptor beta chains came from one sample sequenced in a study of control samples from healthy donors and cancer patients. Libraries were prepared by immunoSEQ multiplex PCR; TCRdb keeps only in-frame clonotypes and omits some of them. The sample includes roughly 76,000 clones, approximately 94% of them seen just once. The sequencing input was blood. These receptor sequences come from a woman in her late teens or twenties in good health.

The rearrangement links TRBV20-1 to TRBJ1-5; no firm D call. CDR1 is DFQATT and CDR2 is SNEGSKA in the germline V gene (reference sequence). The V end lost 3 bases, the J end lost 1 base, and 10 bases lay between the germline ends. The CDR3 loop spans 14 amino acids. CDR3 residues: CSASPGLSNQPQHF. The DNA of the CDR3 is TGCAGTGCTAGTCCCGGACTAAGCAATCAGCCCCAGCATTTT.

The chain carries TRBV7-6 and TRBJ2-3; possibly TRBD2 for D (6 bases). Trimming took off 0 bases at V and 3 bases at J, with 10 bases between the two ends. Germline lookup yields CDR1 SGHVS and CDR2 FNYEAQ. CDR3 size: 15 residues. In DNA, the CDR3 is TGTGCCAGCAGCTTAGCGACGGGAGTGACAGATACGCAGTATTTT. Translating it yields CASSLATGVTDTQYF.

The DNA of the CDR3 is TGTGCCAGCAGGTATCAGCTTACAGGAGACTACGAGCAGTACTTC. Amino acid sequence: CASRYQLTGDYEQYF. The chain carries TRBV2 and TRBJ2-7; a weak D match, TRBD1 (5 bases). The CDR3 is 15 residues long. Trimming removed 6 bases at V and 3 bases at J, with 18 bases between. The germline gives CDR1 SNHLY, CDR2 FYNNEI.

The chain has TRBV2 and TRBJ2-1, with D hard to call. CDR3 length equals 12 residues. CDR1 and CDR2 (germline): SNHLY, FYNNEI. The V gene lost 6 bases and the J gene lost 6 bases, with 9 bases spanning the gap. The CDR3, as DNA: TGTGCCAGCAGGACGGTAGGCAATGAGCAGTTCTTC. Its protein product is CASRTVGNEQFF.

The V and J genes are TRBV7-9 and TRBJ2-7; maybe TRBD1 (6 bases). The CDR3 extends over 14 amino acids. Per the germline V gene, CDR1 is SEHNR and CDR2 is FQNEAQ (reference sequence). The V end lost 7 bases, the J end lost 2 bases, and 15 bases lay between the germline ends. This CDR3 is CASTRLDSTYEQYF. For the CDR3, the DNA is TGTGCCAGCACACGACTGGACAGCACCTACGAGCAGTACTTC.

V usage is TRBV5-1 and J usage is TRBJ1-4; maybe TRBD1 (6 bases). There are 15 residues in the CDR3. Germline values: CDR1 SGHRS, CDR2 YFSETQ. With 4 bases removed from V and 10 bases from J, the gap between germline ends came to 20 bases. The CDR3 DNA is TGCGCCAGCAGCCTCTACCGGGAGGGGGAAGGAAAACTGTTTTTT. It yields the protein CASSLYREGEGKLFF.

The chain employs TRBV6-5 and TRBJ1-6; tentative D call: TRBD1 (6 bases). This CDR3 has 12 amino acids. V was pared by 6 bases and J by 9 bases, with 9 bases between. The V gene's germline CDR1 is MNHEY and CDR2 SVGAGI. The CDR3 region is CASRKQGSPLHF. The CDR3 DNA reads TGTGCCAGCAGAAAACAGGGTTCACCCCTCCACTTT.

The genes are TRBV5-8 and TRBJ2-7; TRBD1 matches at 9 bases. The junction had 7 bases not matched to a gene; V was cut back by 9 bases and J by 0 bases. Germline V gives CDR1 SGHTS, CDR2 YDEGEE. The CDR3 sequence is 14 residues long. For the CDR3, the DNA is TGTGCCACCGGGACAGGGAGAAGCTCCTACGAGCAGTACTTC. It codes for CATGTGRSSYEQYF.

The chain uses TRBV4-2 and TRBJ2-5, with D tentatively TRBD2 (6 bases). Trimming left V 0 bases short and J 1 base short, with 9 bases between. This CDR3 is built from 15 residues. Germline V lookup: CDR1 LGHNA, CDR2 YNFKEQ. CDR3 sequence: CASSQDLLAQETQYF. The CDR3 DNA is TGTGCCAGCAGCCAAGATCTACTAGCCCAAGAGACCCAGTACTTC.

The rearrangement uses TRBV5-4 and TRBJ2-5, with 7 bases aligning to TRBD1. The CDR3 has 13 residues. The V and J ends lost 4 bases and 3 bases, in that order; junction bases with no gene match: 3. Germline CDR1 and CDR2: SGHNT and YYREEE (reference sequence). The CDR3 nucleotides are TGTGCCAGCAGCGTGGGACAGAAAGAGACCCAGTACTTC. Translated, it gives CASSVGQKETQYF. Supplemented by reference TRBV5-4 and TRBJ2-5, the full variable domain reads ETGVTQSPTHLIKTRGQQVTLRCSSQSGHNTVSWYQQALGQGPQFIFQYYREEENGRGNFPPRFSGLQFPNYSSELNVNALELDDSALYLCASSVGQKETQYFGPGTRLLVL.

J is TRBJ1-6 and V is TRBV18; the D is unclear. Germline CDR1 KGHSH, CDR2 LQKENI. V was trimmed by 4 bases and J by 6 bases, leaving 10 bases between them. The CDR3 spans 14 residues. DNA of the CDR3: TGTGCCAGCTCACGGACGGAGACTAATTCACCCCTCCACTTT. Its translation: CASSRTETNSPLHF.

V usage is TRBV11-2 and J usage is TRBJ2-7; D is perhaps TRBD2 (5 bases). The CDR3 loop spans 14 amino acids. Germline V gene data show CDR1 as SGHAT and CDR2 as FQNNGV. Trimming removed 4 bases at V and 9 bases at J, with 19 bases between. The CDR3 region has the DNA TGTGCCAGCAGCTCCGCCGCGATGGTCACTAGGCAGTACTTC. Amino acids: CASSSAAMVTRQYF. Filled out from reference TRBV11-2 and TRBJ2-7, the complete variable domain reads EAGVAQSPRYKIIEKRQSVAFWCNPISGHATLYWYQQILGQGPKLLIQFQNNGVVDDSQLPKDRFSAERLKGVDSTLKIQPAKLEDSAVYLCASSSAAMVTRQYFGPGTRLTVT.

This sequence joins TRBV29-1 and TRBJ2-5, with D perhaps TRBD1 or TRBD2 (5 bases each). Germline assignment: CDR1 SQVTM and CDR2 ANQGSEA. V was shortened by 4 bases and J by 4 bases, with 19 bases between the two germline ends. This CDR3 spans 15 amino acids. The CDR3 protein is CSVVRESGTRETQYF. The CDR3 bases are TGCAGCGTTGTCCGAGAATCAGGGACCCGAGAGACCCAGTACTTC.

The rearrangement links TRBV2 to TRBJ1-5, with D uncertain. This CDR3 contains 15 residues. V was clipped by 0 bases and J by 0 bases, with 6 bases between them. CDR1 and CDR2 (germline): SNHLY, FYNNEI. The CDR3, as DNA: TGTGCCAGCAGTGAAGCAGGGAATAGCAATCAGCCCCAGCATTTT. Translated, it gives CASSEAGNSNQPQHF.

The chain couples TRBV19 to TRBJ2-3; 7 bases are shared with TRBD1. Germline V gene data show CDR1 as LNHDA and CDR2 as SQIVND (reference sequence). The CDR3 loop spans 15 amino acids. The V segment lost 3 bases and the J segment 0 bases; nucleotides outside the gene matches: 3. CDR3 DNA sequence: TGTGCCAGTAGTATTGAGGGACAGAGCACAGATACGCAGTATTTT. Amino acids: CASSIEGQSTDTQYF.

This chain connects TRBV25-1 to TRBJ1-5; D is unresolved. The V and J ends lost 4 bases and 7 bases respectively, with 11 bases between them. Germline V gene data show CDR1 as MGHDK and CDR2 as SYGVNS. CDR3 length: 13 residues. The CDR3 DNA is TGTGCCAGCAGTGTGGGGTCAATGCAGCCCCAGCATTTT. Encoded protein: CASSVGSMQPQHF.

Note on this clone: One junction end disagrees with the germline gene, perhaps due to a read error. The J gene is TRBJ2-3, the V gene TRBV7-7; TRBD2 aligns across 13 bases. Germline CDR1 reads SSHAT; CDR2 reads FNYEAQ (reference sequence). CDR3 length: 16 amino acids. CDR3: CASSLTSGGGTDTQYF. Written as DNA, the CDR3 is TGTGCTAGCAGCTTAACTAGCGGGGGGGGCACAGATACGCAGTATTTT. The full variable domain, its missing parts supplied by reference TRBV7-7 and TRBJ2-3, is GAGVSQSPRYKVTKRGQDVTLRCDPISSHATLYWYQQALGQGPEFLTYFNYEAQPDKSGLPSDRFSAERPEGSISTLTIQRTEQRDSAMYRCASSLTSGGGTDTQYFGPGTRLTVL.